The clone carrying this T cell receptor beta chain came up a few times. Stable Graves' hyperthyroidism meant no ophthalmopathy progression within 18 months. Hyperthyroidism was newly diagnosed in patients aged 18 to 65 (duration under 2 months). Extraction of PBMCs used roughly 9.6 ml of fresh peripheral blood. CDR3 length: 15 residues. J lost 5 bases, V lost 6 bases, and 12 bases had no gene match. Per the germline V gene, CDR1 is MGHRA and CDR2 is YSYEKL. Researchers amplified the TCR beta CDR3 regions from RNA transcripts. HTBI primers drove first-round RT-PCR of the TCR CDR3. TCRdb itself ran the multiplex PCR reads through MiXCR, one entry per CDR3 protein. This table has about half a million distinct CDR3 sequences, around 21% appearing once. This record comes from a study of T cells in Graves' hyperthyroidism and ophthalmopathy.

Sequencing was performed on blood. The chain has TRBV4-1 and TRBJ1-1, with 7 bases fitting TRBD1. The origin of this receptor is a man aged 18 to 29 with Graves' hyperthyroidism. The CDR3 bases are TGCGCCAGCAGTCCTAAGGGGGCCATGAGGACTGAAGCTTTCTTT. Its translation is CASSPKGAMRTEAFF.